The sequence of this T cell receptor (beta chain) was determined in a study of a mutant IDH1 vaccine in newly diagnosed glioma. Here immunoSEQ multiplex PCR was the method, and the copy in TCRdb shows in-frame clones only, minus some. The table has about 59,000 clones, more than 80% seen once; the top ten hold about 4.6%. Remarks on this clone: Its antigen is unknown.

The ends lost 4 bases at V and 2 bases at J; junction bases unmatched: 11. The CDR3 has 18 amino acids. Germline V lookup: CDR1 SGDLS, CDR2 YYNGEE. Time point noted: week 5, during vaccination. Vaccinated patients received 300 ug of mutant IDH1 20-mer peptide per dose, with topical imiquimod. The source is a woman aged 40-49 years with glioma. The source material was PBMCs, sampled from a glioma patient whose treatment included an IDH1 peptide vaccine. The chain recombines TRBV9 with TRBJ2-3, with 12 bases that match TRBD2. As DNA, the CDR3 is TGTGCCAGCAGCACCGGACTAGCGGGATACCCCCACACAGATACGCAGTATTTT. Its protein product is CASSTGLAGYPHTDTQYF.